The clone carrying this T cell receptor beta chain was seen many times. The entry originates in a study of T cells in Graves' hyperthyroidism and ophthalmopathy. From RNA transcripts, TCR beta CDR3 regions were amplified. First-round RT-PCR with HTBI primers amplified the TCR CDR3 region. TCRdb re-called the multiplex PCR reads through MiXCR, storing one row per CDR3 protein. This sample yields 550,000 to 700,000 distinct CDR3 sequences, of which 35% to 55% are seen a single time; 15% to 20% belongs to the top ten. V shed 1 base, J shed 0 bases, and the junction held 2 bases outside the gene matches. Germline V lookup: CDR1 DFQATT, CDR2 SNEGSKA (reference sequence). This CDR3 has 16 amino acids.

The sample consisted of peripheral blood or thyroid tissue (not recorded which). The chain combines TRBV20-1 with TRBJ2-6; 8 nucleotides line up with TRBD1. This TCR was sampled from an adult woman with Graves' disease, either hyperthyroidism or ophthalmopathy (not recorded which). In nucleotides, the CDR3 is TGCAGTGCTAGAGGAACAGGGGGCTCTGGGGCCAACGTCCTGACTTTC. Translation gives CSARGTGGSGANVLTF.